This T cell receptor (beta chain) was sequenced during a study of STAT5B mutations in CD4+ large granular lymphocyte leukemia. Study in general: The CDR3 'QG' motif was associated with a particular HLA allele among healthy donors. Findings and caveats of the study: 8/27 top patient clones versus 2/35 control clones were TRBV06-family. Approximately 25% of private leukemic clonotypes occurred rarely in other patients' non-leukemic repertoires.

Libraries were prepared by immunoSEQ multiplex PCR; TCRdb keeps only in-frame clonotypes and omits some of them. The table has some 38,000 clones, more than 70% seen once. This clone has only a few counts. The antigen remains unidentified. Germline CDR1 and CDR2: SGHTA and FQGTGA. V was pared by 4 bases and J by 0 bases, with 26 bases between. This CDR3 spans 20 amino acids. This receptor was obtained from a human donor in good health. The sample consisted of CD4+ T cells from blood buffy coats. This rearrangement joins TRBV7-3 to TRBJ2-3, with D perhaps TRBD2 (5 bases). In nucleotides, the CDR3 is TGTGCCAGCAGCTATAAGTGGCTAGCCTTCCCGCAACCTAGCACAGATACGCAGTATTTT. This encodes CASSYKWLAFPQPSTDTQYF.